Shown below are 24 T cell receptor beta chains from a single sample sequenced in a study of blood T cell repertoires in COVID-19. Only in-frame clones appear in the TCRdb table, and some are missing; sequencing was by immunoSEQ multiplex PCR. In the table there are about 420,000 clones, about 87% of which are singletons. The sequenced sample consisted of peripheral blood. The receptors were sampled from a man younger than 30 with COVID-19, enrolled during active disease.

This clone has a single count. The V and J genes are TRBV5-1 and TRBJ2-5; 13 nucleotides match TRBD2. V lost 0 bases and J lost 4; bases outside the gene matches: 6. This CDR3 has 17 residues. From germline, CDR1 is SGHRS and CDR2 YFSETQ. CDR3 loop: CASSLGLAGGLGETQYF. As DNA, the CDR3 is TGCGCCAGCAGCTTGGGACTAGCGGGGGGACTAGGAGAGACCCAGTACTTC.

The chain has TRBV2 and TRBJ1-5, with 7 bases lining up with TRBD1. The length of the CDR3 is 14 residues. Trimming at V came to 6 bases and at J to 5 bases, leaving 7 bases not matched to a gene. Germline assignment: CDR1 SNHLY and CDR2 FYNNEI. CDR3 amino acids: CASSPTGADQPQHF. CDR3 in DNA: TGTGCCAGCAGCCCTACAGGGGCCGATCAGCCCCAGCATTTT.

The chain employs TRBV6-6 and TRBJ2-1; 13 positions match TRBD2. Germline V gives CDR1 MNHNY, CDR2 SVGAGI (reference sequence). Trimming took 5 bases from V and 5 from J; bases not matched to a gene: 6. The CDR3 covers 16 residues. As DNA, the CDR3 is TGTGCCAGCAGTCATCTGACTAGCGGGGGGCACAATGAGCAGTTCTTC. Translated, it gives CASSHLTSGGHNEQFF.

The V call is TRBV14, the J call TRBJ2-7; D remains unclear. The CDR3 covers 13 residues. Trimming took 0 bases from V and 2 from J, leaving 5 bases between them. CDR1 is SGHDN and CDR2 is FVKESK in the germline V gene. CDR3 sequence reads: CASSQDRTYEQYF. CDR3 nucleotides: TGTGCCAGCAGCCAAGACAGGACCTACGAGCAGTACTTC.

The chain is built from TRBV21-1 and TRBJ1-3; the table gives TRBD1 as D, unverified against the DNA. TRBV21-1 constitutes a pseudogene. This CDR3 spans 14 amino acids. CDR3 amino acids: CASTHDSLIVTIYF. As DNA, the CDR3 is TGTGCCAGCACCCATGACAGCCTGATTGTCACCATATATTTT.

The V and J genes are TRBV6-5 and TRBJ2-3, with D possibly being TRBD1 (6 bases). V was shortened by 7 bases and J by 3 bases, with 14 bases between the two germline ends. This CDR3 has 14 residues. CDR1 is MNHEY and CDR2 is SVGAGI in the germline V gene. CDR3 protein: CASTPAQGTDTQYF. The CDR3 coding sequence is TGTGCCAGCACCCCTGCGCAGGGGACAGATACGCAGTATTTT.

This clone was counted a single time. V gene TRBV18 combines with J gene TRBJ2-1; D may be TRBD1 (8 bases). CDR3 length: 15 residues. V was cut by 1 base and J by 7 bases, with 14 bases left in between. In germline, CDR1 is KGHSH, CDR2 LQKENI. CDR3 DNA: TGTGCCAGCTCACCACTCTCACAGGGGGGGAATGAGCAGTTCTTC. This translates into CASSPLSQGGNEQFF.

This chain links TRBV11-2 with TRBJ2-3, with D hard to call. V was cut by 1 base and J by 5 bases, with 13 bases left in between. The germline V gene encodes CDR1 SGHAT and CDR2 FQNNGV. CDR3 length: 15 residues. In DNA form, the CDR3 reads TGTGCCAGCAGCTTAGGACCCAGAGGTATAGATACGCAGTATTTT. Encoded protein: CASSLGPRGIDTQYF.

V usage is TRBV7-8 and J usage is TRBJ1-2; D may be TRBD1 (5 bases). CDR1 SGHVS and CDR2 FQNEAQ come from the germline V gene. Deletions cut 1 base from V and 2 bases from J, with 17 bases between. The CDR3 has 17 amino acids. DNA of the CDR3: TGTGCCAGCAGCTTAGGGCTTAGGGGCAGGAGCAACTATGGCTACACCTTC. Amino acid sequence: CASSLGLRGRSNYGYTF.

J is TRBJ1-2 and V is TRBV27; 9 nucleotides agree with TRBD1. After removal of 1 base from V and 5 bases from J, the junction contained 2 bases not matched to a gene. Germline V gene data show CDR1 as MNHEY and CDR2 as SMNVEV (reference sequence). The CDR3 contains 14 residues. For the CDR3, the DNA is TGTGCCAGCAGTTTATTCGGGACAGGGTATGGCTACACCTTC. It specifies CASSLFGTGYGYTF.

The chain combines TRBV19 with TRBJ1-5; 7 bases are shared with TRBD1. Unmatched junction bases numbered 4, after V lost 4 bases and J lost 4 bases. The CDR3 extends over 14 amino acids. Germline assignment: CDR1 LNHDA and CDR2 SQIVND (reference sequence). CDR3 in DNA: TGTGCCAGTAGTACGGGACAGACAAATCAGCCCCAGCATTTT. This encodes CASSTGQTNQPQHF.

V is TRBV5-4 and J is TRBJ2-4; 14 bases fit TRBD2. J lost 0 bases, V lost 1 base, and 6 bases had no gene match. CDR1 is SGHNT, CDR2 YYREEE, per germline (reference sequence). There are 19 residues in the CDR3. Written as DNA, the CDR3 is TGTGCCAGCAGCTTGACGACTAGCGGGGGGGCCACAGCCAAAAACATTCAGTACTTC. Residues: CASSLTTSGGATAKNIQYF.

The rearrangement links TRBV5-4 to TRBJ1-2; tentative D call: TRBD1 (6 bases). This CDR3 comprises 13 residues. In germline, CDR1 is SGHNT, CDR2 YYREEE (reference sequence). Trimming removed 4 bases at V and 8 bases at J, with 15 bases between. CDR3 protein: CASSGGQSGGYTF. CDR3 sequence (DNA): TGTGCCAGCAGCGGCGGACAGAGTGGGGGCTACACCTTC.

The V and J genes are TRBV7-6 and TRBJ1-6; D is unresolved. The CDR3 is 17 amino acids. CDR1 and CDR2 (germline): SGHVS, FNYEAQ. V was trimmed by 5 bases and J by 6 bases, leaving 20 bases between them. CDR3 amino acids: CASSPAGITTGNSPLHF. The CDR3, as DNA: TGTGCCAGCAGCCCGGCGGGCATTACCACGGGTAATTCACCCCTCCACTTT.

The chain couples TRBV5-1 to TRBJ2-5; TRBD1 is a possible D gene (5 bases). Germline assignment: CDR1 SGHRS and CDR2 YFSETQ. Deletions cut 4 bases from V and 7 bases from J, with 20 bases between. CDR3 size: 15 residues. The DNA of the CDR3 is TGCGCCAGCAGCAGTATGACAGAACGACCAAGGACCCAGTACTTC. Translated: CASSSMTERPRTQYF. The variable domain in full, with the rest retrieved from reference TRBV5-1 and TRBJ2-5, is KAGVTQTPRYLIKTRGQQVTLSCSPISGHRSVSWYQQTPGQGLQFLFEYFSETQRNKGNFPGRFSGRQFSNSRSEMNVSTLELGDSALYLCASSSMTERPRTQYFGPGTRLLVL.

This rearrangement joins TRBV19 to TRBJ2-3; 7 nucleotides agree with TRBD1. This CDR3 comprises 14 residues. The germline CDR1 and CDR2 sequences are LNHDA and SQIVND (reference sequence). V was clipped by 5 bases and J by 4 bases; unmatched bases: 6. The CDR3 spells CASSLRQGSDTQYF. CDR3 DNA: TGTGCCAGTAGTCTCAGACAGGGCTCAGATACGCAGTATTTT.

The chain recombines TRBV10-1 with TRBJ2-1; D gene unclear. Trimming shortened V by 3 bases and J by 3 bases, and 12 bases separated the two germline ends. The CDR3 spans 15 residues. CDR1 and CDR2 (germline): WNHNN, SYGVQD (reference sequence). DNA for the CDR3: TGCGCCAGCAGTGAAGAGGCTGCTGACTACAATGAGCAGTTCTTC. This translates into CASSEEAADYNEQFF.

The gene calls are TRBV4-2 and TRBJ1-6, with D maybe TRBD1 (5 bases). Germline-derived CDR1 and CDR2 are LGHNA and YNFKEQ. V lost 0 bases and J lost 10, with 10 bases in between. The CDR3 consists of 14 residues. CDR3 coding DNA: TGTGCCAGCAGCCAAGATTTGGAGGGGTCACCCCTCCACTTT. It translates to CASSQDLEGSPLHF.

V and J are TRBV18 and TRBJ1-5; D is possibly TRBD1 (6 bases). Germline V gene sequence: CDR1 KGHSH, CDR2 LQKENI. Trimming shortened V by 6 bases and J by 3 bases, and 15 bases separated the two germline ends. The CDR3 length is 15 residues. The CDR3 is CASSIGQLVNQPQHF. CDR3 DNA sequence: TGTGCCAGCTCGATCGGACAGTTGGTCAATCAGCCCCAGCATTTT.

This chain uses TRBV24-1 with TRBJ1-1, with TRBD1 matching 9 bases. The V and J ends lost 5 bases and 5 bases, in that order; junction bases with no gene match: 8. The CDR3 totals 15 residues. The germline V gene encodes CDR1 KGHDR and CDR2 SFDVKD. The CDR3 DNA reads as TGTGCCACCAGTGGCCTGACAGGGGGGAGAACTGAAGCTTTCTTT. It yields the protein CATSGLTGGRTEAFF.

In its sample, this clone was seen once. The gene calls are TRBV11-3 and TRBJ2-1; 12 bases match TRBD2. Per the germline V gene, CDR1 is SGHNT and CDR2 is YENEEA. J lost 9 bases, V lost 3 bases, and 6 bases had no gene match. The CDR3 covers 15 residues. The CDR3 DNA reads TGTGCCAGCAGCTTGGCGACTAGCGGGAGAAGTGAGCAGTTCTTC. It codes for CASSLATSGRSEQFF.

This clone came up once. J is TRBJ2-7 and V is TRBV29-1; TRBD1 matches at 9 bases. The CDR3 consists of 14 residues. The trim removed 8 bases at V and 3 bases at J, leaving 11 bases unmatched. Germline V gene sequence: CDR1 SQVTM, CDR2 ANQGSEA. CDR3 DNA: TGCAGCTACCGGGCGGGACAGGGAAACTACGAGCAGTACTTC. Encoded protein: CSYRAGQGNYEQYF.

The CDR3 spells CASSVAAGELFF. The CDR3 bases are TGTGCCAGCAGCGTAGCTGCCGGGGAGCTGTTTTTT. The gene calls are TRBV9 and TRBJ2-2; D uncertain. This CDR3 is built from 12 residues. V lost 0 bases to trimming and J lost 6 bases, with 3 bases between them. Germline CDR1 reads SGDLS; CDR2 reads YYNGEE.

The chain recombines TRBV10-1 with TRBJ2-5; tentatively, D is TRBD1 (5 bases). The CDR3 has 13 amino acids. Germline CDR1 and CDR2: WNHNN and SYGVQD (reference sequence). The ends were cut back, 5 bases at V and 3 bases at J, with 10 bases in the middle. The CDR3 region has the DNA TGCGCCAGCAGTCTGACAGCTGAAGAGACCCAGTACTTC. Translated, it gives CASSLTAEETQYF.